Below are 25 T cell receptor beta chains sequenced from a single sample in a study of blood T cell repertoires in COVID-19. Clones were read by immunoSEQ multiplex PCR, and TCRdb kept only the in-frame ones, dropping some. The profile shows around 230,000 clones, approximately 85% of them singletons. Sequencing input: peripheral blood. The receptor set was obtained from a man aged 50-59 years with COVID-19, enrolled during active disease.

This clone was recorded a few times. The chain carries TRBV19 and TRBJ1-5; 7 bases agree with TRBD1. V lost 7 bases to trimming and J lost 11 bases; unmatched junction nucleotides: 17. The CDR3 has 15 residues. In germline, CDR1 is LNHDA, CDR2 SQIVND (reference sequence). The CDR3 protein is CASTQGGMIIRAQHF. The CDR3 bases are TGTGCCAGTACCCAGGGGGGTATGATAATCAGGGCCCAGCATTTT.

The chain uses TRBV7-3 and TRBJ2-3; 7 nucleotides line up with TRBD2. The CDR3 runs to 13 residues. The junction had 2 bases not matched to a gene; V was cut back by 2 bases and J by 6 bases. Germline-derived CDR1 and CDR2 are SGHTA and FQGTGA. The CDR3 region has the DNA TGTGCCAGCAGCTTAGGACTAGAGGATACGCAGTATTTT. This gives the protein CASSLGLEDTQYF.

The V call is TRBV24-1, the J call TRBJ1-1; D perhaps matches TRBD1 (6 bases). The CDR3 runs 16 residues. Between the trimmed V and J ends, which lost 4 bases and 8 bases, there was a span of 22 bases. Germline-derived CDR1 and CDR2 are KGHDR and SFDVKD. The CDR3 region has the DNA TGTGCCACCAGTGAGCTACCGTCAGGGGCTACACACGAAGCTTTCTTT. It is translated as CATSELPSGATHEAFF.

V and J are TRBV9 and TRBJ2-7, with TRBD1 as a possible D gene (6 bases). Trimming left V 1 base short and J 7 bases short, with 12 bases between. CDR3 length: 13 residues. Germline CDR1 SGDLS, CDR2 YYNGEE. CDR3 amino acids: CASSVQQGGEQYF. CDR3 nucleotides: TGTGCCAGCAGCGTACAACAGGGTGGGGAGCAGTACTTC.

Turning to this clone: Other nucleotide sequences from this sample produce the same CDR3. This chain joins TRBV7-2 and TRBJ1-3; D is perhaps TRBD1 (5 bases). Germline CDR1 reads SGHTA; CDR2 reads FQGNSA. V was trimmed by 1 base and J by 1 base, leaving 8 bases between them. The CDR3 runs to 15 residues. CDR3 sequence: CASSLVGGSGNTIYF. The CDR3 nucleotides read TGTGCCAGCAGCTTAGTGGGGGGGTCTGGAAACACCATATATTTT. The full variable domain, in which reference TRBV7-2 and TRBJ1-3 provide the parts outside the CDR3, is GAGVSQSPSNKVTEKGKDVELRCDPISGHTALYWYRQSLGQGLEFLIYFQGNSAPDKSGLPSDRFSAERTGGSVSTLTIQRTQQEDSAVYLCASSLVGGSGNTIYFGEGSWLTVV.

The chain has TRBV27 and TRBJ2-7, with TRBD1 identical over 7 bases. The CDR3 extends over 14 amino acids. The V and J ends lost 6 bases and 2 bases, in that order; junction bases with no gene match: 7. Germline-derived CDR1 and CDR2 are MNHEY and SMNVEV (reference sequence). The CDR3 coding sequence is TGTGCCAGCAGGAGGACAGGAACAGCCTACGAGCAGTACTTC. Translation: CASRRTGTAYEQYF.

The V call is TRBV4-2, the J call TRBJ2-1; the D gene is possibly TRBD2 (5 bases). With 0 bases removed from V and 9 bases from J, the gap between germline ends came to 18 bases. There are 16 residues in the CDR3. Germline V gene lookup returns CDR1 LGHNA and CDR2 YNFKEQ. CDR3 nucleotide sequence: TGTGCCAGCAGCCAAGATCGTTTAGGGCTAGCTGGTGAGCAGTTCTTC. This encodes CASSQDRLGLAGEQFF.

The V and J genes are TRBV19 and TRBJ1-2, with TRBD1 as a possible D gene (6 bases). V was pared by 10 bases and J by 4 bases, with 16 bases between. In germline, CDR1 is LNHDA, CDR2 SQIVND (reference sequence). The CDR3 has 13 residues. The CDR3 loop reads CATSDSRFYGYTF. CDR3 nucleotide sequence: TGTGCCACCTCGGACAGCCGATTCTATGGCTACACCTTC.

The J gene is TRBJ2-1, the V gene TRBV4-3; 11 bases are shared with TRBD1. The germline V gene encodes CDR1 LGHNA and CDR2 YSLEER. This CDR3 is built from 15 residues. V gave up 5 bases and J gave up 2 bases; unmatched junction bases: 2. CDR3 DNA sequence: TGCGCCAGCAGCTGGGGACAGGGGGCCTACAATGAGCAGTTCTTC. Residues: CASSWGQGAYNEQFF.

The chain joins TRBV10-2 to TRBJ2-2, with 7 bases that match TRBD2. V lost 6 bases, J lost 1 base, and 2 bases stayed unmatched. Germline values: CDR1 WSHSY, CDR2 SAAADI. The CDR3 consists of 14 residues. The CDR3 region has the DNA TGCGCCAGCAGGGGGACTATGAACACCGGGGAGCTGTTTTTT. Translated: CASRGTMNTGELFF.

This clone was recorded only once. The chain employs TRBV6-2 or TRBV6-3 and TRBJ2-7; TRBD2 matches at 10 bases. Germline-derived CDR1 and CDR2 are MNHEY and SVGEGT. J was trimmed by 3 bases and V by 4 bases; bases with no gene match: 18. CDR3 length: 19 residues. The CDR3 here is CASSSLGLAGGPPVYEQYF. Here the CDR3 DNA reads TGTGCCAGCAGTTCCCTTGGTTTAGCGGGGGGCCCACCGGTCTACGAGCAGTACTTC.

The CDR3 DNA reads TGTGCCAGCAGTTTATCTTGGACAGGGTCGGAAAAACTGTTTTTT. As protein: CASSLSWTGSEKLFF. J is TRBJ1-4 and V is TRBV27; 8 bases are a match to TRBD1. Unmatched junction bases numbered 5, after V lost 0 bases and J lost 8 bases. This CDR3 is 15 amino acids long. CDR1 and CDR2 from the germline V gene are MNHEY and SMNVEV (reference sequence). Variable domain in full (rest from reference TRBV27 and TRBJ1-4): EAQVTQNPRYLITVTGKKLTVTCSQNMNHEYMSWYRQDPGLGLRQIYYSMNVEVTDKGDVPEGYKVSRKEKRNFPLILESPSPNQTSLYFCASSLSWTGSEKLFFGSGTQLSVL.

The chain couples TRBV4-1 to TRBJ1-6; 10 bases align to TRBD1. In germline, CDR1 is MGHRA, CDR2 YSYEKL. V gave up 4 bases and J gave up 8 bases; unmatched junction bases: 8. The CDR3 sequence is 16 residues long. Written as DNA, the CDR3 is TGCGCCAGCAGCCCCCGGGACAGGGGCAATTATTCACCCCTCCACTTT. Translation: CASSPRDRGNYSPLHF.

This clone was seen a single time. The chain links TRBV3-1 (or the pseudogene TRBV3-2) to TRBJ1-6; possibly TRBD1 for D (5 bases). The CDR3 runs 15 residues. The V gene lost 3 bases and the J gene lost 2 bases, with 8 bases spanning the gap. From germline, CDR1 is LGHDT and CDR2 YNNKEL (reference sequence). Written as DNA, the CDR3 is TGTGCCAGCAGCCAGGGGGGAACCTATAATTCACCCCTCCACTTT. Translation gives CASSQGGTYNSPLHF.

This rearrangement joins TRBV27 to TRBJ2-7, with 8 bases identical to TRBD1. This CDR3 region has 15 residues. V lost 6 bases, J lost 0 bases, and 7 bases stayed unmatched. Germline loops: CDR1 MNHEY, CDR2 SMNVEV (reference sequence). The CDR3: CASSRTGTSSYEQYF. In DNA form, the CDR3 reads TGTGCCAGCAGCCGGACAGGGACAAGCTCCTACGAGCAGTACTTC.

A single count supports this clone. This chain links TRBV9 with TRBJ2-3, with a possible D match to TRBD2 (5 bases). Trimming shortened V by 2 bases and J by 6 bases, and 13 bases separated the two germline ends. This CDR3 spans 14 amino acids. CDR1 is SGDLS and CDR2 is YYNGEE in the germline V gene. CDR3 in DNA: TGTGCCAGCAGCGTCACGCGGGTTCGGGATACGCAGTATTTT. It translates to CASSVTRVRDTQYF. The whole variable domain, filled in from reference TRBV9 and TRBJ2-3, reads DSGVTQTPKHLITATGQRVTLRCSPRSGDLSVYWYQQSLDQGLQFLIQYYNGEERAKGNILERFSAQQFPDLHSELNLSSLELGDSALYFCASSVTRVRDTQYFGPGTRLTVL.

The rearrangement links TRBV6-5 to TRBJ2-1, with a weak D call TRBD2 (5 bases). Germline lookup yields CDR1 MNHEY and CDR2 SVGAGI. V lost 2 bases, J lost 5 bases, and 13 bases lay in between. This CDR3 region has 15 residues. The CDR3 here is CASSYGLAVHNEQFF. The CDR3 DNA is TGTGCCAGCAGTTACGGTCTAGCTGTCCACAATGAGCAGTTCTTC.

CDR3 DNA: TGTGCCAGCAGTTTCGGGGGTCTGGGAAATTCACCCCTCCACTTT. This translates into CASSFGGLGNSPLHF. The chain is built from TRBV27 and TRBJ1-6, with TRBD1 as a possible D gene (5 bases). Looked up from germline, CDR1 is MNHEY and CDR2 is SMNVEV (reference sequence). The CDR3 is 15 residues long. The V gene lost 3 bases and the J gene lost 7 bases, with 13 bases spanning the gap.

The genes are TRBV29-1 and TRBJ2-1; D might be TRBD1 (6 bases). Germline lookup yields CDR1 SQVTM and CDR2 ANQGSEA. The length of the CDR3 is 12 residues. The germline V and J ends were trimmed by 5 bases and 9 bases, with 14 bases remaining between them. The CDR3 loop reads CSVPTGPSEQFF. The DNA of the CDR3 is TGCAGCGTTCCTACAGGGCCTAGTGAGCAGTTCTTC.

At least ten counts were recorded for this clone. The chain joins TRBV2 to TRBJ2-3, with 13 bases aligning to TRBD2. Germline V gives CDR1 SNHLY, CDR2 FYNNEI. Trimming at V came to 5 bases and at J to 1 base, leaving 3 bases not matched to a gene. The CDR3 extends over 16 amino acids. This CDR3 is CASSFGLAGGTDTQYF. CDR3 DNA: TGTGCCAGCAGTTTCGGACTAGCGGGGGGCACAGATACGCAGTATTTT.

The chain carries TRBV10-1 and TRBJ2-7; a weak D match, TRBD1 (5 bases). There are 16 residues in the CDR3. Trimming left V 4 bases short and J 5 bases short, with 21 bases between. Germline V gene sequence: CDR1 WNHNN, CDR2 SYGVQD (reference sequence). The CDR3 nucleotides read TGCGCCAGCAGTGGGGGTGACAGCCCCTCTTTAGACGAGCAGTACTTC. This codes for CASSGGDSPSLDEQYF.

The genes are TRBV30 and TRBJ2-3; D is uncertain. Germline V lookup: CDR1 GTSNPN, CDR2 SVGIG (reference sequence). V lost 3 bases and J lost 4, with 8 bases in between. The CDR3 consists of 12 residues. CDR3 in DNA: TGTGCCTGGAGCCGGTCCGCAGATACGCAGTATTTT. Its protein product is CAWSRSADTQYF.

The gene calls are TRBV9 and TRBJ1-2; D remains unclear. The CDR3 extends over 16 amino acids. CDR1 and CDR2 from the germline V gene are SGDLS and YYNGEE. V lost 0 bases and J 3 bases, leaving 15 bases between the germline ends. The CDR3 loop reads CASSVEVKALDYGYTF. The CDR3 DNA sequence: TGTGCCAGCAGCGTAGAGGTCAAGGCGCTAGACTATGGCTACACCTTC.

The V call is TRBV6-5, the J call TRBJ2-1, with D tentatively TRBD1 (6 bases). Trimming shortened V by 5 bases and J by 12 bases, and 23 bases separated the two germline ends. CDR1 is MNHEY and CDR2 is SVGAGI in the germline V gene. The length of the CDR3 is 15 residues. CDR3: CASSKSGQGNPVQFF. The CDR3 region has the DNA TGTGCCAGCAGTAAAAGTGGTCAGGGGAACCCTGTGCAGTTCTTC.

The chain joins TRBV4-3 to TRBJ2-1; D remains unclear. The CDR3 loop spans 15 amino acids. Trimming shortened V by 2 bases and J by 0 bases, and 8 bases separated the two germline ends. The V gene's germline CDR1 is LGHNA and CDR2 YSLEER. CDR3 residues: CASSQIFSSYNEQFF. The CDR3 DNA reads as TGCGCCAGCAGCCAAATCTTTAGCTCCTACAATGAGCAGTTCTTC.